The sequence of this TCR beta chain was determined in a study of blood T cell repertoires in COVID-19 (TCRdb year 2020). At the level of the whole study: The collaborator samples originated in the United States, Italy and Spain and spanned the acute and convalescent phases of COVID-19. The material from the prospective study consisted of cDNA or gDNA derived from T cells, B-cell-depleted T cells, or PBMCs. The dataset comprised deeply sampled blood TCRbeta repertoires from subjects exposed to, actively infected with, or recovered from COVID-19. The repertoires were released in a freely available public database intended as a resource for research on the immune response to SARS-CoV-2. Samples came from the ongoing ImmuneRACE study (first 160 participants) plus 1,254 subjects from 6 global collaborators. The sample metadata nearly always contained a de-identified subject ID, COVID-19 status, age in years and sex. HLA class I and class II types, where available, came from metadata supplied by the sample provider rather than from assay-based typing. Points the paper makes about the study in general: The amount of clinical and demographic metadata varied by source and participant and was provided uncurated.

TCRbeta CDR3 regions were amplified from genomic DNA by means of the immunoSEQ Assay, a bias-controlled multiplex PCR. The study's processing was this. Nucleated cell counts per sample were estimated from amplification of reference gene primers within the assay. Sequence reads were collapsed and filtered to measure the absolute abundance of every unique TCRbeta CDR3 rearrangement. Productive Simpson clonality was computed per sample as the square root of Simpson's diversity index over productive rearrangements. The table was pulled from immuneACCESS by TCRdb, which kept in-frame rearrangements only. Such tables lose some clones; where checked, under half of the loss comes from unresolved V genes, and the rest has no known cause. V, J and clone size are those of that table, while D and trimming were read from the DNA. The sample table holds under 450,000 clones, of which roughly 77% were seen once. The ten largest clones represent more than 0.95% of the sample.

Remarks on this clone: Its antigen remains unidentified. No base quality values were provided; no much bigger clone lies one nucleotide off.

The CDR3 runs 17 amino acids, cysteine and phenylalanine included. This entry keeps only the CDR3 DNA: 51 bases, framed from base 1. For CDR1 and CDR2, the germline V gene lists SGHVS and FNYEAQ. V loses 1 base, J loses 3 bases, and the germline ends lie 17 bases apart. The collaborating institutions used their own protocols to collect whole blood in K2EDTA tubes. Collaborator samples were shipped for TCRbeta analysis as frozen whole blood, isolated PBMCs, or DNA extracted from either sample type. This TCR derives from a human donor with acute or convalescent COVID-19. The donor label of this sample is uncertain. The V gene is TRBV7-6 and the J gene is TRBJ2-3; D gene: possibly TRBD2, on 5 matching bases. Material: peripheral blood. The CDR3 amino acid sequence is: CASSLGRLLAGTDTQYF. In nucleotides, the sequence is TGTGCCAGCAGCTTAGGGCGACTCCTAGCTGGAACAGATACGCAGTATTTT. The variable domain in full, with residues beyond the CDR3 obtained from the reference TRBV7-6 and TRBJ2-3 genes, is GAGVSQSPRYKVTKRGQDVALRCDPISGHVSLYWYRQALGQGPEFLTYFNYEAQQDKSGLPNDRFSAERPEGSISTLTIQRTEQRDSAMYRCASSLGRLLAGTDTQYFGPGTRLTVL.